This T cell receptor beta chain was recorded in a study of blood T cell repertoires in COVID-19. Assay: immunoSEQ multiplex PCR; the TCRdb copy retains only in-frame clones and omits some. The top ten clones hold about 0.7% of a sample with approximately 490,000 clones, roughly 87% of them seen once. Trimming removed 4 bases at V and 7 bases at J, with 13 bases between. Per the germline V gene, CDR1 is LNHDA and CDR2 is SQIVND (reference sequence). This CDR3 has 14 amino acids. Input material: PBMCs or T cells enriched from blood (not recorded which). This TCR was recovered from a woman younger than 30 who had recovered from COVID-19. The gene calls are TRBV19 and TRBJ1-4; D perhaps matches TRBD1 (6 bases). The CDR3 DNA reads TGTGCCAGTAGTAACCCAGGGGTCCGTGAAAAACTGTTTTTT. Its protein product is CASSNPGVREKLFF.